Each of the 25 T cell receptor beta chains below was sequenced from the same sample in a study of blood T cell repertoires in COVID-19. Method: immunoSEQ multiplex PCR; TCRdb's copy keeps in-frame clones and lacks some. Of about 210,000 clones listed, 92% are singletons. The sequenced sample consisted of peripheral blood. Receptor source: a man between 25 and 39 years old with acute or convalescent COVID-19.

This clone is a singleton in its sample. The chain carries TRBV30 and TRBJ1-5; D not certain. CDR1 is GTSNPN and CDR2 is SVGIG in the germline V gene (reference sequence). The ends were cut back, 2 bases at V and 4 bases at J, with 9 bases in the middle. The CDR3 is made up of 13 amino acids. The CDR3 is CAWSYAGNQPQHF. As DNA, the CDR3 is TGTGCCTGGAGTTACGCAGGAAATCAGCCCCAGCATTTT.

The rearrangement joins TRBV7-9 to TRBJ2-7, with 9 bases identical to TRBD2. The V and J ends lost 1 base and 7 bases, in that order; junction bases with no gene match: 8. The length of the CDR3 is 15 residues. Germline loops: CDR1 SEHNR, CDR2 FQNEAQ (reference sequence). Here the CDR3 reads CASSLVLGGRDEQYF. CDR3 sequence (DNA): TGTGCCAGCAGCTTAGTCTTGGGCGGGAGGGATGAGCAGTACTTC.

The rearrangement links TRBV27 to TRBJ1-5, with D maybe TRBD1 (5 bases). The length of the CDR3 is 17 residues. Germline loops: CDR1 MNHEY, CDR2 SMNVEV (reference sequence). V was clipped by 1 base and J by 0 bases, with 13 bases between them. CDR3 bases: TGTGCCAGCAGTTTATTGGGCAGGGCAAATAGCAATCAGCCCCAGCATTTT. It yields the protein CASSLLGRANSNQPQHF.

The chain carries TRBV7-2 and TRBJ1-4; 8 bases agree with TRBD1. This CDR3 comprises 13 residues. The germline CDR1 and CDR2 sequences are SGHTA and FQGNSA. V trimming: 5 bases; J trimming: 7 bases; junction bases outside the gene matches: 3. The DNA of the CDR3 is TGTGCCAGCAGCCGCGGACAGGGTGAAAAACTGTTTTTT. Encoded protein: CASSRGQGEKLFF. The full variable domain, rest sourced from reference TRBV7-2 and TRBJ1-4, is GAGVSQSPSNKVTEKGKDVELRCDPISGHTALYWYRQSLGQGLEFLIYFQGNSAPDKSGLPSDRFSAERTGGSVSTLTIQRTQQEDSAVYLCASSRGQGEKLFFGSGTQLSVL.

This rearrangement joins TRBV11-3 to TRBJ2-2, with 7 bases fitting TRBD1. The CDR3 has 13 amino acids. With V trimmed by 8 bases and J by 1 base, 1 base remained unmatched. Germline V CDR1 and CDR2: SGHNT, YENEEA. As DNA, the CDR3 is TGTGCCAGCCGGGACAGGAACACCGGGGAGCTGTTTTTT. Translated: CASRDRNTGELFF. The full variable domain, completed using reference TRBV11-3 and TRBJ2-2, is EAGVVQSPRYKIIEKKQPVAFWCNPISGHNTLYWYLQNLGQGPELLIRYENEEAVDDSQLPKDRFSAERLKGVDSTLKIQPAELGDSAVYLCASRDRNTGELFFGEGSRLTVL.

This clone came up a few times. The V and J genes are TRBV18 and TRBJ1-1; possibly TRBD1 for D (6 bases). Trimming shortened V by 8 bases and J by 7 bases, and 17 bases separated the two germline ends. The CDR3 contains 13 residues. Looked up from germline, CDR1 is KGHSH and CDR2 is LQKENI. The CDR3 here is CASAGTLGGEAFF. The CDR3 DNA follows: TGTGCCAGCGCAGGTACGTTAGGGGGTGAAGCTTTCTTT. Combining the CDR3 with reference TRBV18 and TRBJ1-1 gives the whole variable domain NAGVMQNPRHLVRRRGQEARLRCSPMKGHSHVYWYRQLPEEGLKFMVYLQKENIIDESGMPKERFSAEFPKEGPSILRIQQVVRGDSAAYFCASAGTLGGEAFFGQGTRLTVV.

This chain uses TRBV5-4 with TRBJ2-5, with 7 bases that match TRBD1. J lost 2 bases, V lost 0 bases, and 1 base had no gene match. Germline assignment: CDR1 SGHNT and CDR2 YYREEE (reference sequence). The CDR3 totals 14 residues. This CDR3 is CASSLGQGQETQYF. CDR3 in DNA: TGTGCCAGCAGCTTGGGACAGGGTCAAGAGACCCAGTACTTC.

The CDR3: CASSLVAGNGYTF. CDR3 coding DNA: TGTGCCAGCAGCTTGGTAGCAGGGAATGGCTACACCTTC. This chain connects TRBV5-5 to TRBJ1-2; D might be TRBD1 (5 bases). With 0 bases removed from V and 6 bases from J, the gap between germline ends came to 9 bases. The CDR3 runs to 13 residues. CDR1 is SGHKS, CDR2 YYEKEE, per germline (reference sequence).

In its sample, this clone ranks as medium-sized. Other DNA sequences in this sample translate to the same CDR3. The rearrangement joins TRBV6-1 to TRBJ2-3; 12 bases line up with TRBD2. Germline CDR1 MNHNS, CDR2 SASEGT. Losses at the gene ends were 2 bases for V and 4 bases for J; bases not matched to a gene: 1. The CDR3 loop spans 15 amino acids. The CDR3 reads CASSELAGGPDTQYF. The CDR3 DNA reads as TGTGCCAGCAGTGAACTAGCGGGGGGGCCAGATACGCAGTATTTT.

This rearrangement joins TRBV18 to TRBJ2-7; 12 positions match TRBD2. After removal of 4 bases from V and 3 bases from J, the junction contained 4 bases not matched to a gene. The CDR3 consists of 15 residues. CDR1 is KGHSH, CDR2 LQKENI, per germline. For the CDR3, the DNA is TGTGCCAGCTCACTTCGACTAGCGGGAGTCTACGAGCAGTACTTC. Its translation is CASSLRLAGVYEQYF.

The V call is TRBV9, the J call TRBJ2-3, with 7 bases identical to TRBD1. The CDR3 covers 16 residues. CDR1 is SGDLS, CDR2 YYNGEE, per germline. V gave up 2 bases and J gave up 4 bases; unmatched junction bases: 10. DNA of the CDR3: TGTGCCAGCAGCGTTTTCACAGGGGAAGGTGCAGATACGCAGTATTTT. This translates into CASSVFTGEGADTQYF.

The chain has TRBV19 and TRBJ2-2, with 8 bases fitting TRBD1. The V gene's germline CDR1 is LNHDA and CDR2 SQIVND (reference sequence). The J segment lost 5 bases and the V segment lost 4 bases, leaving 6 bases of the junction unmatched. This CDR3 comprises 15 residues. The CDR3 sequence: CASSSGQGWTGELFF. The CDR3 DNA reads TGTGCCAGTAGTAGTGGACAGGGATGGACCGGGGAGCTGTTTTTT.

The chain carries TRBV24-1 and TRBJ1-5; TRBD1 agrees at 7 bases. This CDR3 is built from 16 residues. J was trimmed by 3 bases and V by 7 bases; bases with no gene match: 11. The V gene's germline CDR1 is KGHDR and CDR2 SFDVKD. CDR3 protein: CATSGSPGQDNQPQHF. The CDR3 nucleotides read TGTGCCACCAGCGGAAGTCCCGGACAGGACAATCAGCCCCAGCATTTT.

J is TRBJ2-7 and V is TRBV25-1; 8 positions match TRBD1. Trimming took 8 bases from V and 6 from J; bases not matched to a gene: 18. From germline, CDR1 is MGHDK and CDR2 SYGVNS. CDR3 length: 16 amino acids. This CDR3 reads CASQPQARQGAFEQYF. DNA of the CDR3: TGTGCCAGCCAACCCCAGGCGCGGCAGGGGGCGTTCGAGCAGTACTTC.

This chain joins TRBV28 and TRBJ2-5; D is ambiguous. Germline-derived CDR1 and CDR2 are MDHEN and SYDVKM. V lost 4 bases and J 1 base, leaving 10 bases between the germline ends. CDR3 length equals 14 residues. CDR3 coding DNA: TGTGCCAGCAGTTCAACATTTCGCCAAGAGACCCAGTACTTC. Translated: CASSSTFRQETQYF.

The V gene is TRBV10-3, the J gene TRBJ2-7; TRBD2 is a possible D gene (7 bases). CDR1 is ENHRY and CDR2 is SYGVKD in the germline V gene. CDR3 size: 17 residues. Deletions cut 0 bases from V and 2 bases from J, with 17 bases between. In nucleotides, the CDR3 is TGTGCCATCAGTGAGTCGGGGGGGCAGACTCTGACCTACGAGCAGTACTTC. It yields the protein CAISESGGQTLTYEQYF.

The chain combines TRBV5-1 with TRBJ1-1, with D tentatively TRBD1 (6 bases). The CDR3 contains 15 residues. The germline V gene has CDR1 SGHRS and CDR2 YFSETQ. V was shortened by 4 bases and J by 3 bases, with 16 bases between the two germline ends. This CDR3 reads CASSTGTAEDTEAFF. CDR3 nucleotide sequence: TGCGCCAGCAGCACAGGGACGGCGGAGGACACTGAAGCTTTCTTT. Variable domain in full (rest from reference TRBV5-1 and TRBJ1-1): KAGVTQTPRYLIKTRGQQVTLSCSPISGHRSVSWYQQTPGQGLQFLFEYFSETQRNKGNFPGRFSGRQFSNSRSEMNVSTLELGDSALYLCASSTGTAEDTEAFFGQGTRLTVV.

The chain links TRBV28 to TRBJ1-1; 9 nucleotides match TRBD1. The germline gives CDR1 MDHEN, CDR2 SYDVKM. This CDR3 region has 16 residues. V shed 2 bases and J 4 bases; nucleotides not matched to a gene: 8. The CDR3 DNA follows: TGTGCCAGCAGTTTAGGGACAGGGAACTCACGCACTGAAGCTTTCTTT. This codes for CASSLGTGNSRTEAFF.

V gene TRBV14 combines with J gene TRBJ2-1; TRBD2 matches at 9 bases. Trimming cost V 2 bases and J 9 bases; bases outside gene matches: 14. The CDR3 extends over 17 amino acids. The germline gives CDR1 SGHDN, CDR2 FVKESK. CDR3 sequence: CASSQNPGGGASSEQFF. The CDR3, as DNA: TGTGCCAGCAGCCAAAACCCGGGCGGGGGGGCGTCGAGTGAGCAGTTCTTC.

The chain links TRBV7-3 to TRBJ2-1, with a tentative D call TRBD2 (6 bases). Germline loops: CDR1 SGHTA, CDR2 FQGTGA. V gave up 5 bases and J gave up 4 bases, with 15 bases separating them. The CDR3 runs 15 residues. DNA of the CDR3: TGTGCCAGCAGCGTTCAGGGAGGTGGGTACAATGAGCAGTTCTTC. Translated: CASSVQGGGYNEQFF.

The CDR3 region is CAWSRGEGLRNQPQHF. The CDR3 DNA reads TGTGCCTGGAGTCGCGGGGAGGGACTAAGGAATCAGCCCCAGCATTTT. The genes are TRBV30 and TRBJ1-5; perhaps TRBD1 as D (5 bases). Germline V CDR1 and CDR2: GTSNPN, SVGIG (reference sequence). This CDR3 contains 16 residues. Trimming left V 2 bases short and J 4 bases short, with 18 bases between.

The V gene is TRBV28, the J gene TRBJ2-3; 8 nucleotides align to TRBD1. Germline V gene data show CDR1 as MDHEN and CDR2 as SYDVKM. With V trimmed by 7 bases and J by 5 bases, 11 bases remained unmatched. The CDR3 is 15 amino acids. The DNA for the CDR3 is TGTGCCAGCACCAGACGGGGACAGGTAGGAGATACGCAGTATTTT. Its translation is CASTRRGQVGDTQYF.

This clone was recorded once. This chain uses TRBV9 with TRBJ2-3; 9 nucleotides match TRBD2. The CDR3 totals 15 residues. Germline trimming cut 1 base from V and 5 bases from J; bases unmatched to any gene: 5. Germline-derived CDR1 and CDR2 are SGDLS and YYNGEE. Here the CDR3 reads CASSVMGSGGDTQYF. The DNA for the CDR3 is TGTGCCAGCAGCGTAATGGGTAGCGGGGGAGATACGCAGTATTTT.

J is TRBJ2-1 and V is TRBV24-1; 7 bases map to TRBD2. Unmatched junction bases numbered 7, after V lost 7 bases and J lost 5 bases. Germline V gives CDR1 KGHDR, CDR2 SFDVKD. CDR3 size: 14 residues. The CDR3 loop is CATSYTGTNNEQFF. The CDR3 DNA reads as TGTGCCACCAGCTACACCGGGACTAACAATGAGCAGTTCTTC.

The chain joins TRBV9 to TRBJ1-2; D not resolved. The CDR3 length is 10 residues. The V and J ends lost 8 bases and 3 bases respectively, with 5 bases between them. The V gene's germline CDR1 is SGDLS and CDR2 YYNGEE. The CDR3 spells CARQYYGYTF. For the CDR3, the DNA is TGTGCCAGACAGTACTATGGCTACACCTTC. The full variable domain, completed using reference TRBV9 and TRBJ1-2, is DSGVTQTPKHLITATGQRVTLRCSPRSGDLSVYWYQQSLDQGLQFLIQYYNGEERAKGNILERFSAQQFPDLHSELNLSSLELGDSALYFCARQYYGYTFGSGTRLTVV.